This note documents a single T cell receptor beta chain sequence. Method: immunoSEQ multiplex PCR; TCRdb's copy keeps in-frame clones and lacks some. The table shows tens of thousands of clones, with over 60% occurring only once. The data belong to a study of early stage breast cancer tumors. V shed 3 bases and J 7 bases; nucleotides not matched to a gene: 9. Germline CDR1 MDHEN, CDR2 SYDVKM. The CDR3 is made up of 15 amino acids. The clonotype originates from a person under 45 with breast cancer. The V and J genes are TRBV28 and TRBJ2-3; 8 nucleotides agree with TRBD2. What was sequenced was blood. DNA for the CDR3: TGTGCCAGCAGTTTGAGCGGGACTAGAAATTATACGCAGTATTTT. The encoded protein is CASSLSGTRNYTQYF.